A selection of T cell receptor beta chains follows, all from one sample in a study of cytomegalovirus exposure and HLA in healthy donors. The method was immunoSEQ multiplex PCR; TCRdb's version includes in-frame clones alone and lacks a portion of them. The sample holds about 150,000 clones; 79% are singletons and the top ten take roughly 8%. Sequencing used PBMCs. The receptors originated from a man under 40 in good health and CMV-seropositive. Both conserved end residues are part of each CDR3. D genes are given only for firm matches. Only some rows state a clone size, as once, few, many or a class for expanded clones.

clone_size,d_call,v_call,j_call,cdr3_nt,cdr3_aa
few,NA,TRBV29-1,TRBJ2-6,TGCAGCGTCATAGGGGTTGGGGCCAACGTCCTGACTTTC,CSVIGVGANVLTF
NA,NA,TRBV6-6,TRBJ1-5,TGTGCCAGCAGACGGGGGGCTGAGCCCCAGCATTTT,CASRRGAEPQHF
NA,NA,TRBV5-1,TRBJ2-3,TGCGCCAGCAGCTTGTACGGCGGAAACACAGATACGCAGTATTTT,CASSLYGGNTDTQYF
NA,TRBD2,TRBV7-6,TRBJ2-1,TGTGCCAGCATCCCCCGGGCGGGAGGGTTAAATGAGCAGTTCTTC,CASIPRAGGLNEQFF
NA,NA,TRBV12-5,TRBJ2-1,TGTGCTAGTGGTTTGGTACAGAATGAGCAGTTCTTC,CASGLVQNEQFF
few,NA,TRBV4-3,TRBJ2-1,TGCGCCAGCAGCCAACCGGCAAGGAGTGGTGAGCAGTTCTTC,CASSQPARSGEQFF
few,TRBD1,TRBV18,TRBJ1-1,TGTGCCAGCTCAATCCGGACAGGGAGAGATTTCTTT,CASSIRTGRDFF
few,NA,TRBV19,TRBJ2-7,TGTGCCAGTAGCCAGACAGGCATTGCCTACGAGCAGTACTTC,CASSQTGIAYEQYF
NA,TRBD1,TRBV9,TRBJ1-4,TGTGAGGACAGGGCGGGGGAAAAACTGTTTTTT,CEDRAGEKLFF
NA,TRBD1,TRBV28,TRBJ1-4,TGTGCCAGCAGTTCCCTCAGGGGGCTGAGTGAAAAACTGTTTTTT,CASSSLRGLSEKLFF
NA,NA,TRBV18,TRBJ1-1,TGTGCCAGCTCACCGCGGTCGGGGGAAGGTTTCGTGAACACTGAAGCTTTCTTT,CASSPRSGEGFVNTEAFF
NA,TRBD2,TRBV6-5,TRBJ2-7,TGTGCCAGCAGCATCAGCGGGGGCCCCGTGGAGCAGTACTTC,CASSISGGPVEQYF
NA,TRBD1,TRBV27,TRBJ1-4,TGTGCCAGCAGCGGGACAGCCCATGAAAAACTGTTTTTT,CASSGTAHEKLFF
NA,NA,TRBV10-2,TRBJ1-1,TGCGCCAGCAGTGAGTCGGCAGGGATAGAAGCTTTCTTT,CASSESAGIEAFF
NA,NA,TRBV10-3,TRBJ2-5,TGTGCCGTCTCGTCCCAGCGGGAGACCCAGTACTTC,CAVSSQRETQYF
once,NA,TRBV6-5,TRBJ1-2,TGTGCCAGCAGTTACGACGGACAAGTCTATGGCTACACCTTC,CASSYDGQVYGYTF
NA,TRBD1,TRBV27,TRBJ2-1,TGTGCCAGCACACCGGGACAGGCCTACAATGAGCAGTTCTTC,CASTPGQAYNEQFF
NA,NA,TRBV27,TRBJ2-1,TGTGCCAGCCCCGGCAATGAGCAGTTCTTC,CASPGNEQFF
many,NA,TRBV29-1,TRBJ1-5,TGCAGCGTCAGACAGAGCCCCTATCAGCCCCAGCATTTT,CSVRQSPYQPQHF
NA,TRBD2,TRBV27,TRBJ2-3,TGTGCCAGCAGTCAGTCTAGCGGGAGGACAACGGATACGCAGTATTTT,CASSQSSGRTTDTQYF
NA,NA,TRBV30,TRBJ1-3,TGTGCCTGGAGTGTCATCCCTGGAAACACCATATATTTT,CAWSVIPGNTIYF
NA,TRBD1,TRBV19,TRBJ2-5,TGTGCCAGTAGTATCGGGGACAGGGGGGCCCAGTACTTC,CASSIGDRGAQYF
NA,NA,TRBV11-3,TRBJ2-5,TGTGCCAGCAGCCCGGGTCCGGGGGAGACCCAGTACTTC,CASSPGPGETQYF
NA,NA,TRBV28,TRBJ1-1,TGTGCCACCTCGTCAGTTGAAGCTTTCTTT,CATSSVEAFF
NA,NA,TRBV18,TRBJ1-3,TGTGCCAGCTCTACCGGGGAGGGAAACACCATATATTTT,CASSTGEGNTIYF